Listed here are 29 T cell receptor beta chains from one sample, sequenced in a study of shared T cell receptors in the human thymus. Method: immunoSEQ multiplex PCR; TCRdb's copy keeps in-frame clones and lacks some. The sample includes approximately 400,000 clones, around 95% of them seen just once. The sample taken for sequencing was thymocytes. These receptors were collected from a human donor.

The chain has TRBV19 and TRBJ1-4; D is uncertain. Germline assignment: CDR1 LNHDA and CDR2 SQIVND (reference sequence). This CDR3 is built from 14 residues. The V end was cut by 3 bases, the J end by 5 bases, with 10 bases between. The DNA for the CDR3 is TGTGCCAGTAGTATCACCGAAGCGAATGAAAAACTGTTTTTT. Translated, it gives CASSITEANEKLFF.

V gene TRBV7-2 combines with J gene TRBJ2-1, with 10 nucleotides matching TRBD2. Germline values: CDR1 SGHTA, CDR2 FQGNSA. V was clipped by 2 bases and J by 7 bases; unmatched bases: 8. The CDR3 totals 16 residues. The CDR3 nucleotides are TGTGCCAGCAGCTTACAAGCGGGAGGGAATGAGAATGAGCAGTTCTTC. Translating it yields CASSLQAGGNENEQFF.

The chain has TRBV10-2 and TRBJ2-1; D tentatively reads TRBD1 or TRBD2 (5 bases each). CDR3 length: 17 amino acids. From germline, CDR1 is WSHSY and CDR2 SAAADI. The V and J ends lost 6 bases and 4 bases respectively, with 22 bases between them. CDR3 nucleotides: TGCGCCAGCAGGGGTTTGGCAGGGACCAAGACTTACAATGAGCAGTTCTTC. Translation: CASRGLAGTKTYNEQFF.

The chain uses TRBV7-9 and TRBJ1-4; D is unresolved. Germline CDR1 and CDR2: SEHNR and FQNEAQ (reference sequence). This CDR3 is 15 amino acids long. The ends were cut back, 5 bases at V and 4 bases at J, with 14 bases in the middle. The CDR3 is CASSDRAHHNEKLFF. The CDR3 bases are TGTGCCAGCAGCGACCGGGCCCACCATAATGAAAAACTGTTTTTT.

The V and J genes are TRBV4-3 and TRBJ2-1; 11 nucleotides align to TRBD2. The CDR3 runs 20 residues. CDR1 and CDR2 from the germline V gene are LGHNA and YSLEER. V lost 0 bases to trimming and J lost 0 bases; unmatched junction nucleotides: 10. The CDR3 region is CASSQDLETSGIHSYNEQFF. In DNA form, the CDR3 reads TGCGCCAGCAGCCAAGATCTGGAGACTAGCGGGATACACTCCTACAATGAGCAGTTCTTC.

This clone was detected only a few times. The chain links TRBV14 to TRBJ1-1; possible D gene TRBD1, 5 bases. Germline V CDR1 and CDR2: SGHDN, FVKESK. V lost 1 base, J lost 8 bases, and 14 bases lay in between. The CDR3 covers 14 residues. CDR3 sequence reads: CASSQVGPEGEAFF. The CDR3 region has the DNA TGTGCCAGCAGCCAAGTGGGACCCGAGGGGGAAGCTTTCTTT.

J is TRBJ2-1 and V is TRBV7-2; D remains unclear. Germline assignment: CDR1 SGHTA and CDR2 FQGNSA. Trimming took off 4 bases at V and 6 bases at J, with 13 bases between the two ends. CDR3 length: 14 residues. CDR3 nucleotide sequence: TGTGCCAGCAGCTCCTGGGGTACCGGCAATGAGCAGTTCTTC. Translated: CASSSWGTGNEQFF.

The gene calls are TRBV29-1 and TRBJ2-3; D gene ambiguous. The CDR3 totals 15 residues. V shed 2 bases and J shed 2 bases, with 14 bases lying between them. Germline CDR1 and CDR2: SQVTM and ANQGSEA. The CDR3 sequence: CSVERSHRLTDTQYF. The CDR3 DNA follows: TGCAGCGTTGAACGCTCACATAGACTCACAGATACGCAGTATTTT.

CDR3 sequence (DNA): TGTGCCAGCAGTTCCGACGAACCGACTAGCGGAAAGTACGAGCAGTACTTC. Protein sequence: CASSSDEPTSGKYEQYF. This rearrangement joins TRBV28 to TRBJ2-7; TRBD2 matches at 9 bases. The CDR3 has 17 residues. Looked up from germline, CDR1 is MDHEN and CDR2 is SYDVKM. Losses at the gene ends were 4 bases for V and 4 bases for J; bases not matched to a gene: 14.

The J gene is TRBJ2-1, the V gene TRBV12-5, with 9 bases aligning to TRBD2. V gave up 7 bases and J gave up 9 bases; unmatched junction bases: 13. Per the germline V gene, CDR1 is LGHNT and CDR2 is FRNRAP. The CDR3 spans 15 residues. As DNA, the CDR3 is TGTGCTAGTGCCCTCCTGCTAGCGGGGAGGGGTGAGCAGTTCTTC. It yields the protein CASALLLAGRGEQFF.

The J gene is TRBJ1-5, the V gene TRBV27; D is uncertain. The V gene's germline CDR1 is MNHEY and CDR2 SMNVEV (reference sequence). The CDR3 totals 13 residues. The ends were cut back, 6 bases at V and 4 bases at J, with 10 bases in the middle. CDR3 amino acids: CASSMDQNQPQHF. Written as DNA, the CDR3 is TGTGCCAGCAGCATGGACCAGAATCAGCCCCAGCATTTT.

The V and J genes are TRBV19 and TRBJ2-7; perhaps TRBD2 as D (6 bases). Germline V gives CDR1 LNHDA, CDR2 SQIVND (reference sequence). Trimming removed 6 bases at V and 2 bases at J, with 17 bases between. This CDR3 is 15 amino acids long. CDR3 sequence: CASRGDGTPTYEQYF. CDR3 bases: TGTGCCAGTAGGGGCGACGGGACTCCCACCTACGAGCAGTACTTC. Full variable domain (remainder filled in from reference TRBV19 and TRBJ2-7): DGGITQSPKYLFRKEGQNVTLSCEQNLNHDAMYWYRQDPGQGLRLIYYSQIVNDFQKGDIAEGYSVSREKKESFPLTVTSAQKNPTAFYLCASRGDGTPTYEQYFGPGTRLTVT.

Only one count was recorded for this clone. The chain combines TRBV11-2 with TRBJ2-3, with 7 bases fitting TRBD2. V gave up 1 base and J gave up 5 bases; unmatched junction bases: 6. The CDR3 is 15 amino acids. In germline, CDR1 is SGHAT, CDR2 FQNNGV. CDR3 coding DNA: TGTGCCAGCAGCTTAGGGGGAGGGCCGATAGATACGCAGTATTTT. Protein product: CASSLGGGPIDTQYF.

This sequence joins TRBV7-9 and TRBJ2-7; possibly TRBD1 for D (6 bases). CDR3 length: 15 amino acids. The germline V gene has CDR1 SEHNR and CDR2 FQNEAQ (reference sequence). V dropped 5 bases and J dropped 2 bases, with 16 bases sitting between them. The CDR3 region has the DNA TGTGCCAGCAGCCCGTTAGGGGGTCCCACCTACGAGCAGTACTTC. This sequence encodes CASSPLGGPTYEQYF.

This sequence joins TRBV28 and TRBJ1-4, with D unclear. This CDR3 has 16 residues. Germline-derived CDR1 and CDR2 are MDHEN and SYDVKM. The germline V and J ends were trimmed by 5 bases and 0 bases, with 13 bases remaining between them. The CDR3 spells CASSQDGPATNEKLFF. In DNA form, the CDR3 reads TGTGCCAGCAGTCAAGACGGGCCTGCAACTAATGAAAAACTGTTTTTT.

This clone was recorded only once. Here the CDR3 reads CASSWIQGAEVEQYF. The CDR3 DNA follows: TGTGCCAGCAGTTGGATACAGGGGGCAGAAGTTGAGCAGTACTTC. The chain is built from TRBV6-6 and TRBJ2-7, with 9 bases identical to TRBD1. The CDR3 is 15 residues long. Per the germline V gene, CDR1 is MNHNY and CDR2 is SVGAGI (reference sequence). V trimming: 4 bases; J trimming: 7 bases; junction bases outside the gene matches: 11.

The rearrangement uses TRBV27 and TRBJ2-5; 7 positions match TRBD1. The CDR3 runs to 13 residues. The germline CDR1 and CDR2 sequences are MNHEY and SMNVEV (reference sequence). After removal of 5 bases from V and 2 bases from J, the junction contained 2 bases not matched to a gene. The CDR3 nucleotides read TGTGCCAGCAGTCCGGACAGGCAAGAGACCCAGTACTTC. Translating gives CASSPDRQETQYF.

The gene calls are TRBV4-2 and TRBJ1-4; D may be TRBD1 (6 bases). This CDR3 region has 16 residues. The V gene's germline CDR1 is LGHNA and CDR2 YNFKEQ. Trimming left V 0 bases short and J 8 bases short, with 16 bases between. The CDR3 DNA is TGTGCCAGCAGCCAAGAAGGTTGGGGGGCACGGGAAAAACTGTTTTTT. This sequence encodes CASSQEGWGAREKLFF.

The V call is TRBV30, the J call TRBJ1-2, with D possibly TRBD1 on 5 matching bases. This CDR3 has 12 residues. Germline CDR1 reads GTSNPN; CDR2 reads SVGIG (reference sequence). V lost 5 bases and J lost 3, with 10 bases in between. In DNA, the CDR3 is TGTGCCTGGCCCCAGGGTGACTATGGCTACACCTTC. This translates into CAWPQGDYGYTF.

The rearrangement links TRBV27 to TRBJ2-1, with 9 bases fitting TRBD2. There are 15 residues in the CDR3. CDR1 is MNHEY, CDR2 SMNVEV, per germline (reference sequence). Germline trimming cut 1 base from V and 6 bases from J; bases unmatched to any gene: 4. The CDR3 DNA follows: TGTGCCAGCAGTTTATGGCTAGCGGGAAGCAATGAGCAGTTCTTC. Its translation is CASSLWLAGSNEQFF.

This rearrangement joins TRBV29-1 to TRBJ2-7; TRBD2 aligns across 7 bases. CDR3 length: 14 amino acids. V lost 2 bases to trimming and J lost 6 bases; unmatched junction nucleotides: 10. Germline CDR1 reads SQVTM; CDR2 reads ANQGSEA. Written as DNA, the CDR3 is TGCAGCGTTGAATTCGGTAGCGGGCGCCTCGAGCAGTACTTC. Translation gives CSVEFGSGRLEQYF.

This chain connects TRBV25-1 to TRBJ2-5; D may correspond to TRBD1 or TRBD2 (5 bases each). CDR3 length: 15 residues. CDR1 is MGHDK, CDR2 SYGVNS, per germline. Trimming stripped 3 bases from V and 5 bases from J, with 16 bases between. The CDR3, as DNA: TGTGCCAGCAGTGAGGGGACCGCTGCCTCGGAGACCCAGTACTTC. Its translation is CASSEGTAASETQYF. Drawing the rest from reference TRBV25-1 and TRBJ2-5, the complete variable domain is EADIYQTPRYLVIGTGKKITLECSQTMGHDKMYWYQQDPGMELHLIHYSYGVNSTEKGDLSSESTVSRIRTEHFPLTLESARPSHTSQYLCASSEGTAASETQYFGPGTRLLVL.

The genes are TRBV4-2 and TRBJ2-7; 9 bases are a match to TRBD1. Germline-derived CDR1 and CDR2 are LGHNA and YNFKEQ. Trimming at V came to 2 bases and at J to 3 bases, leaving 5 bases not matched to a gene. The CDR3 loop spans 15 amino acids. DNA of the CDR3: TGTGCCAGCAGCCAACTTCCGGGACAGGGCTACGAGCAGTACTTC. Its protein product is CASSQLPGQGYEQYF.

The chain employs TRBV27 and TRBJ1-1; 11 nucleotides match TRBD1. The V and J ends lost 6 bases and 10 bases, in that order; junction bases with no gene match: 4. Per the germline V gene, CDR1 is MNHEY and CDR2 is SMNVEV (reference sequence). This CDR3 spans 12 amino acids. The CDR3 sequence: CASSAGTGGAFF. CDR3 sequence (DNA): TGTGCCAGCAGCGCCGGGACAGGGGGAGCTTTCTTT.

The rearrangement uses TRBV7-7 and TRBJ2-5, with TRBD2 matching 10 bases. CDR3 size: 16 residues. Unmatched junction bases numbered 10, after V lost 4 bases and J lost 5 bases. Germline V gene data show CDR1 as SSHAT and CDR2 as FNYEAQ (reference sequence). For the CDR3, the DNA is TGTGCCAGCAGCTGGGGACTAGCGCCCAGAGAGGAGACCCAGTACTTC. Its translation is CASSWGLAPREETQYF.

The CDR3 here is CASSDSPQGANTGELFF. The CDR3 bases are TGTGCCAGCAGTGACTCACCGCAGGGGGCGAACACCGGGGAGCTGTTTTTT. The genes are TRBV6-4 and TRBJ2-2; 7 bases agree with TRBD1. After removal of 0 bases from V and 0 bases from J, the junction contained 4 bases not matched to a gene. This CDR3 has 17 residues. Per germline, CDR1 MRHNA and CDR2 SNTAGT.

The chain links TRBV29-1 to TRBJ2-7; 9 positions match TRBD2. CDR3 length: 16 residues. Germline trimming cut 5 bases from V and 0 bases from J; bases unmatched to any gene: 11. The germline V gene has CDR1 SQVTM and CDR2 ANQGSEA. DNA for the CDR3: TGCAGCGTTCACTCCGGCCTAGCGGGAAGCTCCTACGAGCAGTACTTC. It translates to CSVHSGLAGSSYEQYF.

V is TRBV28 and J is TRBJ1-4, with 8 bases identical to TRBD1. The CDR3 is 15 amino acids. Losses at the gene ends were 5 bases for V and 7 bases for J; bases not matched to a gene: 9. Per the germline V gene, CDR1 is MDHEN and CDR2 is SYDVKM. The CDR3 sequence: CASSPLDRGGEKLFF. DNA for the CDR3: TGTGCCAGCAGTCCCCTCGACAGGGGAGGTGAAAAACTGTTTTTT.

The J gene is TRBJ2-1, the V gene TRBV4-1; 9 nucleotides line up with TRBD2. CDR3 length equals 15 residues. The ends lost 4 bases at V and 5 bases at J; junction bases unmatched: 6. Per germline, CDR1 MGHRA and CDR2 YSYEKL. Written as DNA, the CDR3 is TGCGCCAGCAGCCCCTTACTAGCGGGCCACAATGAGCAGTTCTTC. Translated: CASSPLLAGHNEQFF.